This T cell receptor (beta chain) was captured by sequencing in a study of T cell responses to AZD1222 COVID-19 vaccine. Study-wide background: Both about-4-week and about-12-week second-dose recipients were combined. Study conclusions and caveats: CD4 TCRs linked to vaccination spanned spike, dominating at 160-218 and 743-854.

CDR1 and CDR2 from the germline V gene are MDHEN and SYDVKM. V lost 7 bases and J 8 bases, leaving 9 bases between the germline ends. CDR3 size: 12 residues. Profiled with immunoSEQ multiplex PCR; TCRdb holds only in-frame clones, not every one. The table includes around 160,000 clones, roughly 88% detected once. As to this clone: Its antigen is not identified.

V and J are TRBV28 and TRBJ1-6; perhaps TRBD1 as D (5 bases). Sequencing used peripheral blood, obtained on day 0 of AZD1222 vaccination. This sequence was found in an adult in good health. CDR3 sequence (DNA): TGTGCCAGCACAGGAGGGGATTCACCCCTCCACTTT. This translates into CASTGGDSPLHF.